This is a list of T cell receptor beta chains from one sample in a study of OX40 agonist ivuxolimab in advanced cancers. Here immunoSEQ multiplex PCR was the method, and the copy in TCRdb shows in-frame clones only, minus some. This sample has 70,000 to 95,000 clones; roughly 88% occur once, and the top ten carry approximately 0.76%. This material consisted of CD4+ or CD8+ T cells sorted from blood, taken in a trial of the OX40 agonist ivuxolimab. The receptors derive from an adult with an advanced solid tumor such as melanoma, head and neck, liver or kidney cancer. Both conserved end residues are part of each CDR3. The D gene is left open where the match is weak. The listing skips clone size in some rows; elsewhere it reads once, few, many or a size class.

TGTGCCAGCAGCCCGGACGGATTTGGCTACACCTTC | CASSPDGFGYTF | . | TRBV14 | . | TRBJ1-2
TGTGCCAGCAGCAGACAGGGGGTCGGCGAGCAGTACTTC | CASSRQGVGEQYF | TRBD1 | TRBV6-6 | once | TRBJ2-7
TGTGCCTGGAGTGTACTAGCAGGCGGGGGCTCCTACGAGCAGTACTTC | CAWSVLAGGGSYEQYF | TRBD2 | TRBV30 | . | TRBJ2-7
TGTGCCAGCAGCTTTATAAGGAACACTGAAGCTTTCTTT | CASSFIRNTEAFF | . | TRBV5-8 | . | TRBJ1-1
TGCGCCAGCAGCTTACAGGGAGCTAACTATGGCTACACCTTC | CASSLQGANYGYTF | . | TRBV5-1 | . | TRBJ1-2
TGTGCCAGCAGCTGGGGGATACGGAGTACTAGCACAGATACGCAGTATTTT | CASSWGIRSTSTDTQYF | . | TRBV7-2 | . | TRBJ2-3
TGTGCCAGCAGCTTAGCGGCTGGGTCGGAGACCCAGTACTTC | CASSLAAGSETQYF | . | TRBV7-2 | . | TRBJ2-5
TGTGCCAGTAGTCCGGGCGACAGGGTTCGCGAGCAGTACTTC | CASSPGDRVREQYF | TRBD1 | TRBV19 | . | TRBJ2-7
TGTGCCAGCAGCTTAAAGGGCGGGGGGCGGAACGAGCAGTACTTC | CASSLKGGGRNEQYF | TRBD2 | TRBV7-2 | once | TRBJ2-7
TGCGCCAGCAGTCTGGGCAGGGTCGGTGAGCAGTACTTC | CASSLGRVGEQYF | . | TRBV5-1 | . | TRBJ2-7
TGCGCCAGCAGCTTGTGGCGGAGCTCCTACAATGAGCAGTTCTTC | CASSLWRSSYNEQFF | . | TRBV5-1 | once | TRBJ2-1
TGTGCCAGCACCTTCAGCGGGGGGGCATCCTACGAGCAGTACTTC | CASTFSGGASYEQYF | TRBD2 | TRBV6-1 | . | TRBJ2-7
TGTGCCAGCAGCTTGGCCGGGGGGCCAAATTCACCCCTCCACTTT | CASSLAGGPNSPLHF | . | TRBV6-1 | . | TRBJ1-6
TGTGCCAGCTCACCGGGGGCGAGGCAGCCCCAGCATTTT | CASSPGARQPQHF | . | TRBV18 | . | TRBJ1-5
TGTGCCAGCGGCGACAGGGCTAATCAGCCCCAGCATTTT | CASGDRANQPQHF | TRBD1 | TRBV25-1 | few | TRBJ1-5
TGTGCCAGCTCACCCGGGCAGCCCTACGAGCAGTACTTC | CASSPGQPYEQYF | . | TRBV18 | . | TRBJ2-7
TGTGCCAGCAGCCTCTTCGACAGCGGGAGGGTCACAGATACGCAGTATTTT | CASSLFDSGRVTDTQYF | TRBD2 | TRBV7-2 | . | TRBJ2-3
TGTGCCAGCAGCTCTAGGACTAGCGGGGTCTACAATGAGCAGTTCTTC | CASSSRTSGVYNEQFF | TRBD2 | TRBV5-4 | . | TRBJ2-1
TGTGCCAGCAGCTTCGGACAGGGCTTTTATGAAAAACTGTTTTTT | CASSFGQGFYEKLFF | TRBD1 | TRBV5-5 | . | TRBJ1-4
TGTGCCAGCAGCCCCCGGTTACGAGTCAACACTGAAGCTTTCTTT | CASSPRLRVNTEAFF | . | TRBV11-2 | once | TRBJ1-1
TGTGCCAGCAGCCCTCAAGGGACAGTGGGGTACGAGCAGTACTTC | CASSPQGTVGYEQYF | TRBD1 | TRBV5-8 | . | TRBJ2-7
TGTGCCAGCTCACTAGCGGGAGTTAGTTACGAGCAGTACTTC | CASSLAGVSYEQYF | TRBD2 | TRBV7-2 | . | TRBJ2-7
TGTGCCAGCAGCCTAGGACTAGCGGGAGGGAACACCGGGGAGCTGTTTTTT | CASSLGLAGGNTGELFF | TRBD2 | TRBV2 | . | TRBJ2-2
TGTGCCAGCAGTGAAGGGACAGGGTGGCAGCCCCAGCATTTT | CASSEGTGWQPQHF | TRBD1 | TRBV6-1 | . | TRBJ1-5
TGTGCCAGCAGCTCCGCGGGAGGGGCTGCCCGGGAGACCCAGTACTTC | CASSSAGGAARETQYF | TRBD2 | TRBV7-8 | . | TRBJ2-5